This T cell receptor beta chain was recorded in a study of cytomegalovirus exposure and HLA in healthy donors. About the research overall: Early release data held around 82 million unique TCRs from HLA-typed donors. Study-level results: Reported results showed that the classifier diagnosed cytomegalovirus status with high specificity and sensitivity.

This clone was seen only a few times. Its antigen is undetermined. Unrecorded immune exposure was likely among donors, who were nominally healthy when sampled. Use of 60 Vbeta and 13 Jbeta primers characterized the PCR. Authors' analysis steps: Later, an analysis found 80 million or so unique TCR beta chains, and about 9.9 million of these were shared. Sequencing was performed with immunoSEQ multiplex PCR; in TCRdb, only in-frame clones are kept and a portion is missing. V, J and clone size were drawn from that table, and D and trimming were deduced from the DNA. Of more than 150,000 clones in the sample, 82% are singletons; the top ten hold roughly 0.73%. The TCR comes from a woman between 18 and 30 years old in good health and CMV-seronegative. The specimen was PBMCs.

CDR3 nucleotide sequence: TGTGCCTCCAGGACAGGGGGACAGCCCCAGCATTTT. Amino acids: CASRTGGQPQHF. The chain is built from TRBV30 and TRBJ1-5, with 10 bases identical to TRBD1. This CDR3 has 12 amino acids. The V segment lost 7 bases and the J segment 7 bases; nucleotides outside the gene matches: 4. Germline V lookup: CDR1 GTSNPN, CDR2 SVGIG (reference sequence).